These T cell receptor beta chains were read from a single sample in a study of blood T cells in healthy people across ages. MiXCR, applied by TCRdb to the 5' RACE reads, yields one record per CDR3 protein. The sample carries hundreds of thousands of distinct CDR3 sequences, approximately 52% recorded once. Sequences were obtained from blood. These receptors were taken from a woman aged 80 or over in good health. Both conserved end residues are part of each CDR3. The order of the fields is V gene, clone size, CDR3 length, J gene, D gene, CDR3 DNA, CDR3 protein. A D gene is named only where the DNA matches it firmly. Not all rows give a size; the values are once, few, many and, for expanded clones, a class.

>TRBV5-1|many|20|TRBJ2-5|TRBD1
TGCGCCAGCAGCTTAATTCCGGGACAGGGAACCCGAACACCCCAAGAGACCCAGTACTTC
CASSLIPGQGTRTPQETQYF
>TRBV7-2|few|14|TRBJ1-1|-
TGTGCCAGCACCTCCTACGGCAGTTACACTGAAGCTTTCTTT
CASTSYGSYTEAFF
>TRBV7-9|-|16|TRBJ1-5|TRBD1
TGTGCCAGCAGCTTATCCCAGGGGGTCTCCGGGCAGCTCCAGCATTTT
CASSLSQGVSGQLQHF
>TRBV20-1|few|19|TRBJ2-7|TRBD2
TGCAGTGCTAGAGATAATTCCAGAAGCAGCGGGATTTACACCTACGAGCAGTACTTC
CSARDNSRSSGIYTYEQYF
>TRBV5-1|many|14|TRBJ2-3|-
TGCGCCAGCAGCCCCCCAGGGGCCACAGATACGCAGTATTTT
CASSPPGATDTQYF
>TRBV20-1|-|13|TRBJ2-3|-
TGCAGTGCCCCGACTCTCCAGGCAGATACGCAGTATTTT
CSAPTLQADTQYF
>TRBV6-1|-|14|TRBJ2-7|-
TGTGCCAGCCGCCGGGACGACGAGACCTACGAGCAGTACTTC
CASRRDDETYEQYF
>TRBV12-3/TRBV12-4|few|13|TRBJ2-7|TRBD1
TGTGCCAGCAGTACAGGGGCCGGTTGGGAGCAGTACTTC
CASSTGAGWEQYF
>TRBV7-9|many|14|TRBJ2-5|-
TGTGCCAGCAGCTTAACCAGGCAGGGAGAGACCCAGTACTTC
CASSLTRQGETQYF
>TRBV27|many|13|TRBJ2-5|-
TGTGCCAGCAGTTTACTAGACCAAGAGACCCAGTACTTC
CASSLLDQETQYF
>TRBV4-2|-|17|TRBJ1-2|-
TGTGCCAGCAGCCAAGATTCCGGGACCTCCGCTAACTATGGCTACACCTTC
CASSQDSGTSANYGYTF